This TCR beta chain was sequenced in a study of OX40 agonist ivuxolimab in advanced cancers. Study overall: In this cohort, patients received ivuxolimab, an agonistic anti-OX40 (CD134) antibody. Prior therapy, whether anti-PD-1, anti-PD-L1 or anti-CTLA-4, was allowed, and about 39% had some. Ivuxolimab was delivered to patients intravenously every 2 weeks at doses spanning 0.01 to 10 mg/kg. Study results and limitations: Antigens targeted by the expanded peripheral T cells were not determined.

About this clone itself: The antigen is undetermined.

Sequenced by immunoSEQ multiplex PCR; TCRdb stores in-frame clones only, minus some. The sample has around 50,000 clones; approximately 84% are singletons. Germline CDR1 reads MNHEY; CDR2 reads SMNVEV (reference sequence). This CDR3 has 14 amino acids. V was trimmed by 8 bases and J by 0 bases, leaving 11 bases between them. The sequence was obtained from an adult with an advanced solid tumor such as melanoma, head and neck, liver or kidney cancer. The genes are TRBV27 and TRBJ1-3; D not resolved. The material sequenced was CD4+ or CD8+ T cells sorted from blood, taken in a trial of the OX40 agonist ivuxolimab. CDR3 bases: TGTGCCAGCCGCGGTGATGACTCTGGAAACACCATATATTTT. The encoded protein is CASRGDDSGNTIYF.